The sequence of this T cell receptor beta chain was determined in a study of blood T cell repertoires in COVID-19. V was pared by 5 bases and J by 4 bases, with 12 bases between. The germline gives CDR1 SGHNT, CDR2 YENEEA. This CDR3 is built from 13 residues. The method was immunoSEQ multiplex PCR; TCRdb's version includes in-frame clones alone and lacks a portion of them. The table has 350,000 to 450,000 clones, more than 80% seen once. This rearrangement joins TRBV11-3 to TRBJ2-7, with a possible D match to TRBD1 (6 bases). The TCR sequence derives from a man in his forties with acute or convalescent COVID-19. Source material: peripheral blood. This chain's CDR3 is CASSQGHNYEQYF. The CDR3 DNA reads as TGTGCCAGCAGCCAGGGACACAATTACGAGCAGTACTTC.